This T cell receptor beta chain appears in the sequencing data of a study of T-cell reconstitution after alpha-beta-depleted transplantation in children (dated by TCRdb to the mid-2010s). Study-wide context: Using TCR repertoire profiling, the study quantitatively followed how T-cell immune reconstitution unfolded in children after TCRalphabeta/CD19-depleted allogeneic hematopoietic cell transplantation.

This clonotype has at least ten counts. It has no known antigen specificity. No much larger clone is present one base from it, and per-base qualities are unavailable. The junction shows trimming of 1 base on V and 4 bases on J, and the gene matches do not reach 1 base of it. Based on the germline V gene, the CDR1 and CDR2 sequences are SGHDT and YYEEEE. From the cysteine up to the phenylalanine, the CDR3 has a length of 13 residues. CDR3 DNA is the only sequence kept; it has 39 bases, read in frame from the first base. The method was PCR. Sequenced using an Illumina HiSeq 2500. TCR library preparation used molecular barcoding, with unique molecular identifiers applied to normalize quantification of the TCRbeta repertoire. TCRdb reran the public reads through fastp at Q25 and MiXCR, keeping productive beta chains. Rows are unified per CDR3 protein, each entry keeping the most common DNA and genes. The sample records some 600,000 distinct CDR3 sequences, around a sixth of which are singletons. The top ten constitute under 1.2% of the sample.

The chain links TRBV5-6 with TRBJ1-1, with TRBD1 matching 7 junction bases. The specimen comprised PBMCs from the stem cell graft donor, sampled from the stem cell graft. This receptor was taken from a human donor who donated a stem cell graft to a child with acute myeloid leukemia. The CDR3 region reads CASSLRGPTEAFF. The sequenced DNA is TGTGCCAGCAGCTTGAGGGGGCCCACTGAAGCTTTCTTT.